This T cell receptor (beta chain) derives from a study of T cells in Graves' hyperthyroidism and ophthalmopathy. This clonotype appeared many times. The antigen remains unidentified. Exclusion criteria comprised uncontrolled infection, other autoimmune disease, pregnancy or lactation. Clinical symptoms, serum thyroxine, TRAb, thyroid ultrasound and orbital computed tomography established diagnosis. Regions amplified from RNA transcripts were the TCR beta CDR3 regions. First-round RT-PCR targeting the TCR CDR3 was performed with the HTBI primer set. TCRdb reprocessed the multiplex PCR reads with MiXCR, giving one entry per CDR3 protein. The repertoire includes 600,000 or so distinct CDR3 sequences, 14% of them detected once, and less than 9% sits in the top ten. CDR1 and CDR2 (germline): KGHDR, SFDVKD. The CDR3 length is 15 residues. V gave up 6 bases and J gave up 0 bases, with 13 bases separating them.

Study-wide results and caveats: Blood shared most expanded thyroid clonotypes above 0.001.

Material: blood. This TCR came from a woman aged 18-35 years with Graves' ophthalmopathy. The gene calls are TRBV24-1 and TRBJ2-5; D call uncertain. The CDR3 here is CATSPKLANQETQYF. The CDR3 DNA reads TGTGCCACCAGTCCGAAGTTGGCTAACCAAGAGACCCAGTACTTC.